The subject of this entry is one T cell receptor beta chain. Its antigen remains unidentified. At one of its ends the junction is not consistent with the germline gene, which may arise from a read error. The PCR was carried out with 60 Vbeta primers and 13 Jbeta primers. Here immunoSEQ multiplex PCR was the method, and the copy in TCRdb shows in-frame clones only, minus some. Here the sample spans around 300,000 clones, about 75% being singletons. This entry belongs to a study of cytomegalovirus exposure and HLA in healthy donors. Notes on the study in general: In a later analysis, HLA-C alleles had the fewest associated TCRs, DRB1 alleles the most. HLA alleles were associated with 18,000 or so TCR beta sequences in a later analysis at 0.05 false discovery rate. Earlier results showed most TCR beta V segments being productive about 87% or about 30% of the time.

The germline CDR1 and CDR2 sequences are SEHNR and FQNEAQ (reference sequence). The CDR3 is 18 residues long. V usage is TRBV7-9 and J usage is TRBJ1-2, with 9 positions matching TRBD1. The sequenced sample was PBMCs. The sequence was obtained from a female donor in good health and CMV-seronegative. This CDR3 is CSSSLGTGFEFSDYGYTF. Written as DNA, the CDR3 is TGTTCCAGCAGCCTGGGGACAGGGTTCGAATTTAGTGACTATGGCTACACCTTC.